This T cell receptor (beta chain) stems from a study of T cell responses to AZD1222 COVID-19 vaccine. This clone was seen more than once but under ten times. What it recognizes is unknown. Whole-study results and caveats: White British donors predominated, females outnumbered males, and clonal diversity was possibly underestimated. At baseline, just 6 or 7 AZD1222 recipients tested seropositive. Repertoire sampling was restricted to post-peak T cell response timepoints.

The assay was immunoSEQ multiplex PCR, and TCRdb's table has in-frame clones only and misses some. This sample carries 130,000 or so clones, around 83% of them seen once, and the ten largest clones take less than 15%. Germline V gene sequence: CDR1 MNHEY, CDR2 SVGAGI. The CDR3 runs to 14 residues. V lost 8 bases, J lost 1 base, and 5 bases stayed unmatched. Sequencing used peripheral blood, obtained on day 0 of AZD1222 vaccination. The origin of this receptor is an adult in good health. This chain connects TRBV6-5 to TRBJ2-7, with 10 nucleotides matching TRBD2. The CDR3 spells CASRSAGGSYEQYF. The CDR3 DNA follows: TGTGCCAGCCGGTCAGCGGGAGGGTCCTACGAGCAGTACTTC.